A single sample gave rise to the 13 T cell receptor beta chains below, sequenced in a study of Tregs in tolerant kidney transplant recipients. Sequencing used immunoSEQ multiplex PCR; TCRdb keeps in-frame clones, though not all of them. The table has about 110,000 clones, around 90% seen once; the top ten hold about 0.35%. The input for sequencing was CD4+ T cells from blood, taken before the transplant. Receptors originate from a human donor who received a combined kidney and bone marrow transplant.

The CDR3 DNA reads TGTGCCAGTAGTGGCACCGGGACAGGGGGCATGAACACTGAAGCTTTCTTT. Translation gives CASSGTGTGGMNTEAFF. V is TRBV19 and J is TRBJ1-1, with 12 bases fitting TRBD1. CDR1 LNHDA and CDR2 SQIVND come from the germline V gene (reference sequence). The CDR3 covers 17 residues. V was clipped by 5 bases and J by 0 bases; unmatched bases: 7.

CDR3 in DNA: TGTGCCAGCAGCGAGGGGCGGGAGGTCAATGAGCAGTTCTTC. The encoded protein is CASSEGREVNEQFF. The rearrangement links TRBV2 to TRBJ2-1, with 8 nucleotides matching TRBD2. The CDR3 sequence is 14 residues long. The junction had 7 bases not matched to a gene; V was cut back by 6 bases and J by 6 bases. Germline CDR1 SNHLY, CDR2 FYNNEI.

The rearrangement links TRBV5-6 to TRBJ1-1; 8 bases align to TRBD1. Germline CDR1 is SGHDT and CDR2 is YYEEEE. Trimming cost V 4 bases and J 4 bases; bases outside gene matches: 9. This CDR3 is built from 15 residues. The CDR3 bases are TGTGCCAGCAGCAGCCGACAGGGGAGCCGCACTGAAGCTTTCTTT. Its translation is CASSSRQGSRTEAFF.

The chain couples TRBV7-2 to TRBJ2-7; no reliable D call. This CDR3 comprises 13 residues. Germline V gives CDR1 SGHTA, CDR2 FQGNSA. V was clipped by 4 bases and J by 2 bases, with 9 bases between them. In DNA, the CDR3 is TGTGCCAGCAGCTCCCCACCGGCCTACGAGCAGTACTTC. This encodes CASSSPPAYEQYF. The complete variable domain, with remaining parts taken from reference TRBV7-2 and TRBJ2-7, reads GAGVSQSPSNKVTEKGKDVELRCDPISGHTALYWYRQSLGQGLEFLIYFQGNSAPDKSGLPSDRFSAERTGGSVSTLTIQRTQQEDSAVYLCASSSPPAYEQYFGPGTRLTVT.

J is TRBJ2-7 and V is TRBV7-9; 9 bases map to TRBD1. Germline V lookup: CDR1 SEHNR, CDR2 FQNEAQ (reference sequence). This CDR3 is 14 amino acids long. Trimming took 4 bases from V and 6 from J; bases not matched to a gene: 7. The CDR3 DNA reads TGTGCCAGCAGCTCCGACAGGGGGTGGGGCGAGCAGTACTTC. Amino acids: CASSSDRGWGEQYF.

DNA for the CDR3: TGTGCCAGCAGACTAACCCCCCAGGACAGGGGCGAGCAGTACTTC. It specifies CASRLTPQDRGEQYF. V is TRBV11-2 and J is TRBJ2-7, with 9 bases aligning to TRBD1. This CDR3 has 15 amino acids. The ends lost 6 bases at V and 6 bases at J; junction bases unmatched: 12. Germline V lookup: CDR1 SGHAT, CDR2 FQNNGV. Variable domain in full (rest from reference TRBV11-2 and TRBJ2-7): EAGVAQSPRYKIIEKRQSVAFWCNPISGHATLYWYQQILGQGPKLLIQFQNNGVVDDSQLPKDRFSAERLKGVDSTLKIQPAKLEDSAVYLCASRLTPQDRGEQYFGPGTRLTVT.

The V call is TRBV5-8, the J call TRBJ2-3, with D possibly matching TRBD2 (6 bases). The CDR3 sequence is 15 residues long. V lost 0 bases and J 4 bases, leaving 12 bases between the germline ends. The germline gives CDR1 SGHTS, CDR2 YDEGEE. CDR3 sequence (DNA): TGTGCCAGCAGCTTGGCGGGACTTAGGGCAGATACGCAGTATTTT. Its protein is CASSLAGLRADTQYF.

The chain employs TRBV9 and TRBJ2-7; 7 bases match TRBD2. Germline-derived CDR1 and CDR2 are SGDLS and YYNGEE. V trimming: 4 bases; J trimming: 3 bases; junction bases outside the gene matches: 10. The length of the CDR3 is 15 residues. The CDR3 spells CASSPGLADFYEQYF. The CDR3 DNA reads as TGTGCCAGCAGCCCCGGGCTAGCGGACTTCTACGAGCAGTACTTC.

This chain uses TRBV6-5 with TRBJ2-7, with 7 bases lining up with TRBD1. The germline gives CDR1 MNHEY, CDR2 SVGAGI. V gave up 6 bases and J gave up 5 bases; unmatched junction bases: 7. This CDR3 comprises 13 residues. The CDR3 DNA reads TGTGCCAGCAGCGCCCTAGGGACAGACGAGCAGTACTTC. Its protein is CASSALGTDEQYF.

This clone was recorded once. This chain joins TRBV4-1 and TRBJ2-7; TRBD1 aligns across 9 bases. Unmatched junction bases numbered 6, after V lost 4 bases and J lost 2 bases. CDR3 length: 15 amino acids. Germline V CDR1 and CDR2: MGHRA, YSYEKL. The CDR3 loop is CASSRGQGPTYEQYF. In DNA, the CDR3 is TGCGCCAGCAGCCGCGGACAGGGGCCCACCTACGAGCAGTACTTC.

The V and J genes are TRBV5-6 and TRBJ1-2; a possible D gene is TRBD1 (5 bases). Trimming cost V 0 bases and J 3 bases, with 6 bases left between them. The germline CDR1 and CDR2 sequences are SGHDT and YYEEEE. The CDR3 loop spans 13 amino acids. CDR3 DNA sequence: TGTGCCAGCAGCTTGGAACAGGACTATGGCTACACCTTC. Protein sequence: CASSLEQDYGYTF.

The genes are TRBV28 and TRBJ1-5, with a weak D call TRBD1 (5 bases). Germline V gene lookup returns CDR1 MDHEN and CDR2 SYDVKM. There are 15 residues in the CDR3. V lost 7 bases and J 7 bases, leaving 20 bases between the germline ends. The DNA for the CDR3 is TGTGCCAGCATTAGCCAGGGACTAACGGGCCAGCCCCAGCATTTT. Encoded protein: CASISQGLTGQPQHF.

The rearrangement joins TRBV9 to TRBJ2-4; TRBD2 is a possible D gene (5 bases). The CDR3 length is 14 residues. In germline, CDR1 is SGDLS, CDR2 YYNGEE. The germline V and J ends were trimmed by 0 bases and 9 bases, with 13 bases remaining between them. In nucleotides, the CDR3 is TGTGCCAGCAGCGTAGTCGGAGCGGACGGCATTCAGTACTTC. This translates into CASSVVGADGIQYF.